This T cell receptor beta chain was captured by sequencing in a study of blood T cells in healthy people across ages. Overall study findings and caveats: Those diversity estimates obtained from one million T cells were thought to be underestimates. Both higher diversity and more naive CD4+ cells marked long-lived donors when set against aged donors.

The use of a sample-barcoded 5' primer and a J-beta primer mix characterized a second PCR of 7 to 11 cycles. Every single cDNA molecule received a tag from a template-switch adaptor with 12 random nucleotides. TCRdb fed the 5' RACE reads into MiXCR, producing one record per CDR3 protein. This sample carries 700,000 to 800,000 distinct CDR3 sequences, approximately 43% of them seen once, and the ten largest clones take around a fifth. This clonotype came up a few times. Its antigen is unidentified. Trimming pared 5 bases from V and 13 bases from J, leaving 15 bases between. Germline loops: CDR1 SEHNR, CDR2 FQNEAQ (reference sequence). The CDR3 length is 13 residues.

The chain has TRBV7-9 and TRBJ1-6; no definite D call. This clonotype was sampled from a woman aged 55-69 years in good health. Sequenced: blood. CDR3 loop: CASSGLSPGPLHF. The DNA of the CDR3 is TGTGCCAGCAGCGGACTGAGTCCGGGGCCCCTCCACTTT.